One sample yielded the 3 T cell receptor beta chains listed below, sequenced in a study of monozygotic twins with inflammatory bowel disease (dated by TCRdb to the late 2010s). The library was made by 5' RACE. This sample was sequenced with an Illumina HiSeq 2500. With the reads reprocessed by TCRdb, a single entry stands for each CDR3 protein sequence and no DNA is reported. This specimen's table enumerates more than 300,000 distinct CDR3 sequences. Of the sample, approximately 2.4% is held by the ten largest clones. The sequenced material came from blood. Every receptor here comes from a human donor with ulcerative colitis or Crohn's disease, or a healthy co-twin of an affected twin (not recorded which).

The chain couples TRBV20-1 to TRBJ2-1; checking the TCRdb D call of TRBD1 is not possible without DNA. The CDR3 spans 14 residues. Germline CDR1 DFQATT, CDR2 SNEGSKA (reference sequence). The CDR3 sequence: CSAEDRVSYNEQFF.

The chain is built from TRBV7-8 and TRBJ1-5; TCRdb designates TRBD1, a call that cannot be tested without DNA. Germline V gene data show CDR1 as SGHVS and CDR2 as FQNEAQ. The length of the CDR3 is 16 residues. This chain's CDR3 is CASSSHRTGGNQPQHF.

CDR3 region: CASSLLGQNNEQFF. V and J are TRBV7-3 and TRBJ2-1; TCRdb lists TRBD2, though no DNA is available to test this call. Germline V gene sequence: CDR1 SGHTA, CDR2 FQGTGA. The CDR3 is made up of 14 amino acids. Full variable domain (outside the CDR3, taken from reference TRBV7-3 and TRBJ2-1): GAGVSQTPSNKVTEKGKYVELRCDPISGHTALYWYRQSLGQGPEFLIYFQGTGAADDSGLPNDRFFAVRPEGSVSTLKIQRTERGDSAVYLCASSLLGQNNEQFFGPGTRLTVL.